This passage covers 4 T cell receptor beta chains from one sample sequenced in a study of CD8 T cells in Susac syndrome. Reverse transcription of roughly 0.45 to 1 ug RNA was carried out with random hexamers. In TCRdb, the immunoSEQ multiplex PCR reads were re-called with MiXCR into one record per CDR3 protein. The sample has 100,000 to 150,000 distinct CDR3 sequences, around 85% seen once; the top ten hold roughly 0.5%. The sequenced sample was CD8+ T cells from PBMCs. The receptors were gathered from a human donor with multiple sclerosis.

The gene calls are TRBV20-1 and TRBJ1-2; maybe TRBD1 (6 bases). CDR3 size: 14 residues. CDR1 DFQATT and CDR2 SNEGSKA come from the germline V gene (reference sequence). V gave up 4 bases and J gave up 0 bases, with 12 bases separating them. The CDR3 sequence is CSATNRASNYGYTF. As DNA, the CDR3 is TGCAGTGCTACCAACAGGGCTTCTAACTATGGCTACACCTTC.

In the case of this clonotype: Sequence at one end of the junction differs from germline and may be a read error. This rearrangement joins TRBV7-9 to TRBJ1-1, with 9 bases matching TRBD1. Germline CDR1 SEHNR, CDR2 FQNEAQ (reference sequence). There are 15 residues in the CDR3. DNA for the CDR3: TGTGCCAGCAGCGCGACCGGGACAGGGCGCTCACCCCTCCTCTTT. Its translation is CASSATGTGRSPLLF.

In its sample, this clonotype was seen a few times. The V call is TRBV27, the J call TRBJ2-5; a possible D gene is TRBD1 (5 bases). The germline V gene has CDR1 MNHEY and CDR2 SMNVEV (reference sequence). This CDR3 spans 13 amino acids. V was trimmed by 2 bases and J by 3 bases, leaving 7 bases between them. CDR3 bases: TGTGCCAGCAGTTTAAGGGGCGAAGAGACCCAGTACTTC. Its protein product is CASSLRGEETQYF.

CDR3 sequence: CASSEYGGRGNTEAFF. The DNA of the CDR3 is TGTGCCAGCAGTGAATATGGGGGCAGGGGGAACACTGAAGCTTTCTTT. The chain couples TRBV6-1 to TRBJ1-1, with D possibly matching TRBD1 (6 bases). V was pared by 2 bases and J by 1 base, with 14 bases between. The germline V gene has CDR1 MNHNS and CDR2 SASEGT. The CDR3 is 16 amino acids.